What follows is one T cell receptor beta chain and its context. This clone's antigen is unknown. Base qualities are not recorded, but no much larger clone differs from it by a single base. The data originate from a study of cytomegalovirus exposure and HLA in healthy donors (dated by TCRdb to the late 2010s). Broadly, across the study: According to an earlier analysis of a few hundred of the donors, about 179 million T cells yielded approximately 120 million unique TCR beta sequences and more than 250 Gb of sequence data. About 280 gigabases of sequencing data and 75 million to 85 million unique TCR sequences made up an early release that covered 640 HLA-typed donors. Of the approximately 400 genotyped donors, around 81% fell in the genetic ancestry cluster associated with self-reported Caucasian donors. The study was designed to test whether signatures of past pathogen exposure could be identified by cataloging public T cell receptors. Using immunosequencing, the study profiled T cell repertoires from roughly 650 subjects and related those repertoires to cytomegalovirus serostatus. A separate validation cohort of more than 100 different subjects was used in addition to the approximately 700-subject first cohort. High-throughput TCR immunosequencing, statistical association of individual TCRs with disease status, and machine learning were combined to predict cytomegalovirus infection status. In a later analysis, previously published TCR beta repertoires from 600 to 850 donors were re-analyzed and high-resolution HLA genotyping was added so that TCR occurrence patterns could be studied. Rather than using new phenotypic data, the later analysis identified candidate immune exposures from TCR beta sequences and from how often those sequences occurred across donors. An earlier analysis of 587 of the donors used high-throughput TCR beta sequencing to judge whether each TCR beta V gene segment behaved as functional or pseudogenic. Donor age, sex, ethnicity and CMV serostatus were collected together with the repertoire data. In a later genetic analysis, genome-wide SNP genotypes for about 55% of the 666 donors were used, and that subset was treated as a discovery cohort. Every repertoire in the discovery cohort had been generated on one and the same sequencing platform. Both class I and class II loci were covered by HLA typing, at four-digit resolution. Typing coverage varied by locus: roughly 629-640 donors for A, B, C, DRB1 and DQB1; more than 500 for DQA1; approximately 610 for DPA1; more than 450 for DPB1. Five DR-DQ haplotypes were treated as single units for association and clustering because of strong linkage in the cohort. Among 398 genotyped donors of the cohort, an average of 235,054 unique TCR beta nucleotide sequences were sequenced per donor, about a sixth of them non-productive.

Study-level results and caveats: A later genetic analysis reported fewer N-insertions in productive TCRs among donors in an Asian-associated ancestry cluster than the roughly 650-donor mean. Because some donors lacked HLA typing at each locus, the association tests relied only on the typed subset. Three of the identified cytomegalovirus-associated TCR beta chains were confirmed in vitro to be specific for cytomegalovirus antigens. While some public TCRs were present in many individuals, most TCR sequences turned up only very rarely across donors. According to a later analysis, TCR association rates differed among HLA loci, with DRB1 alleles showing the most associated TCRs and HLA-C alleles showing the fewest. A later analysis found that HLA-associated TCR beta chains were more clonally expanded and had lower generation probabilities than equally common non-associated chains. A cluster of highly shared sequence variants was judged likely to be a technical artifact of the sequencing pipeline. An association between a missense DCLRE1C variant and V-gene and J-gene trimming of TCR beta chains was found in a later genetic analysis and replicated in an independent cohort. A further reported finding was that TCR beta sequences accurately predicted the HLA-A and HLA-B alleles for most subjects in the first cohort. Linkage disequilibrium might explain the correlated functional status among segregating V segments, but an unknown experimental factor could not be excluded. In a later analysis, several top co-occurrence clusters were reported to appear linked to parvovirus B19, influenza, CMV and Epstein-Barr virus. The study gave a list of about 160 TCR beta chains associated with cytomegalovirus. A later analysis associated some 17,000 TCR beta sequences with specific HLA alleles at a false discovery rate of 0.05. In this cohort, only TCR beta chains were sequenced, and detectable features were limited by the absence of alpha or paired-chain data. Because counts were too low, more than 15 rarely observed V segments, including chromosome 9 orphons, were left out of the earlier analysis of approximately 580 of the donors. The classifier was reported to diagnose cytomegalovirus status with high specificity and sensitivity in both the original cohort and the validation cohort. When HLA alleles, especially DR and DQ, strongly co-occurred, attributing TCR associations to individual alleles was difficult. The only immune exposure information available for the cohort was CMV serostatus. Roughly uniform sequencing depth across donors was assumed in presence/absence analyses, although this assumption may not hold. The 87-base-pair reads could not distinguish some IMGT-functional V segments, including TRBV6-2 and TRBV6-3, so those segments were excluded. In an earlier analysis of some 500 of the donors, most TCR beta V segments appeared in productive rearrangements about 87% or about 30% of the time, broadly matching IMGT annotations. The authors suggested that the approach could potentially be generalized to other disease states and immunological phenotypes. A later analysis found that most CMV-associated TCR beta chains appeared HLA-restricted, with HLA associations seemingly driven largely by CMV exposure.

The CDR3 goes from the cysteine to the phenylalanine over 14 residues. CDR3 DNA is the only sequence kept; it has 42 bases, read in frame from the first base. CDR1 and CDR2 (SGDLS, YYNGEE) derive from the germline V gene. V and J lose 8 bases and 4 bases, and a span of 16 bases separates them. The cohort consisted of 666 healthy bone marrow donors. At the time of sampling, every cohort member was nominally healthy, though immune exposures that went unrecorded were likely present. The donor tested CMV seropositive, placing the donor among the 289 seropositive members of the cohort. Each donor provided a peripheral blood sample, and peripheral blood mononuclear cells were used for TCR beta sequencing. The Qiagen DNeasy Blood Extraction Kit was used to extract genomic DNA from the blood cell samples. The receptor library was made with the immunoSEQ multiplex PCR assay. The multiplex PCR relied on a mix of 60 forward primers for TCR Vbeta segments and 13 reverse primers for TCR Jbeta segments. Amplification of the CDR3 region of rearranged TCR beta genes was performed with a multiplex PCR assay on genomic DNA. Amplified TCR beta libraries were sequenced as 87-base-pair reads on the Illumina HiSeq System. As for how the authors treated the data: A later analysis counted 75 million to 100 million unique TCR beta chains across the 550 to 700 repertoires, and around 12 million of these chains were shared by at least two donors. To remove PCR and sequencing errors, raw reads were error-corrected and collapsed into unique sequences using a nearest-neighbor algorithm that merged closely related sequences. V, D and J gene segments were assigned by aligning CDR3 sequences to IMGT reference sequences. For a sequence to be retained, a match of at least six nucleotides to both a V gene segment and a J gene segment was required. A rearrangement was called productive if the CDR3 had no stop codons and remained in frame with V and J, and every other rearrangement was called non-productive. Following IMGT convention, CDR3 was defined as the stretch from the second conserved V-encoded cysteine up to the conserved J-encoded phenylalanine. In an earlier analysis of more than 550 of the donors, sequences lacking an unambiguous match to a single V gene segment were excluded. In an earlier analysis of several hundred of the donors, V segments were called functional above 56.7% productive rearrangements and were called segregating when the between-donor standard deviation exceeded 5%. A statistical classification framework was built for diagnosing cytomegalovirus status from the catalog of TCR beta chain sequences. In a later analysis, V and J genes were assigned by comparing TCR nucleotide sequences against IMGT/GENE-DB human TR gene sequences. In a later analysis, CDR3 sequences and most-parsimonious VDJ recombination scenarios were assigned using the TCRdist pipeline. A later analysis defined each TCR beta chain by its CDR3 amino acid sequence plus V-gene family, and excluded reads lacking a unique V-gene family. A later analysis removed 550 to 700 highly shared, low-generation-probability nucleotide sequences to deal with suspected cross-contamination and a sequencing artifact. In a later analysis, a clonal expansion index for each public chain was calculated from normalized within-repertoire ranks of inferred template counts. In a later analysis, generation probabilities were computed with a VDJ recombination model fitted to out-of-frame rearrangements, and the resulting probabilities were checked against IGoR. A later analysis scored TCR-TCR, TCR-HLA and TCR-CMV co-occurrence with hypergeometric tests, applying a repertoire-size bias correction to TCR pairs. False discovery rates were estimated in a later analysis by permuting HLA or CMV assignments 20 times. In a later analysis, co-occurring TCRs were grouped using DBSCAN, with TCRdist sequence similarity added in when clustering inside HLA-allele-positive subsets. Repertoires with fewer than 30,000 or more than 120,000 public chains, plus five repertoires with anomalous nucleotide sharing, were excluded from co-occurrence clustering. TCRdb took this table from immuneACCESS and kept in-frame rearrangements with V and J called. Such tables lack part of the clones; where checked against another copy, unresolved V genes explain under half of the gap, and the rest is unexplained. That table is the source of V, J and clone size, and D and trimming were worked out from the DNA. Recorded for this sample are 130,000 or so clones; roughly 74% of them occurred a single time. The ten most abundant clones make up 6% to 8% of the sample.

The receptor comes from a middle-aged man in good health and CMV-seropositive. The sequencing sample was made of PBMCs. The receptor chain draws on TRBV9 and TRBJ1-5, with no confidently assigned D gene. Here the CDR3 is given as CARKTAIANQPQHF. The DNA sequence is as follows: TGTGCCAGGAAGACGGCGATAGCAAATCAGCCCCAGCATTTT.